This T cell receptor beta chain came from a study of CD8 T cells in Susac syndrome. Germline CDR1 reads SEHNR; CDR2 reads FQNEAQ (reference sequence). The CDR3 length is 18 residues. After removal of 5 bases from V and 0 bases from J, the junction contained 16 bases not matched to a gene. Random hexamers served to reverse transcribe about 0.5 to 1 ug RNA. The immunoSEQ assay covered 54 Vbeta and 13 Jbeta segments for CDR3. MiXCR was run by TCRdb on the immunoSEQ multiplex PCR reads, yielding one entry per CDR3 protein. This table holds fewer than 80,000 distinct CDR3 sequences, roughly 94% found once. From blood CD8+ and CD4+ T cells, TCR beta sequences were generated. Negative magnetic isolation gave CD8+ and CD4+ cells; FACS enriched CD8+ TEMRA.

This TCR came from a human donor with multiple sclerosis. The chain carries TRBV7-9 and TRBJ2-7, with TRBD2 identical over 7 bases. The specimen sequenced was CD8+ T cells from PBMCs. The CDR3 spells CASSQYRPLADTSYEQYF. The CDR3 coding sequence is TGTGCCAGCAGCCAATATAGGCCCCTAGCGGACACCTCCTACGAGCAGTACTTC.